These 7 T cell receptor beta chains originate from one sample sequenced in a study of cytomegalovirus exposure and HLA in healthy donors. The protocol was immunoSEQ multiplex PCR, while the TCRdb copy is restricted to in-frame clones and leaves out a portion. The sample lists about 280,000 clones, about 86% occurring once. Sequencing used PBMCs. The origin of the receptors is a woman between 18 and 29 years old in good health and CMV-seronegative.

The rearrangement uses TRBV5-4 and TRBJ2-2; 9 bases are shared with TRBD2. The CDR3 covers 18 residues. Looked up from germline, CDR1 is SGHNT and CDR2 is YYREEE (reference sequence). V was clipped by 0 bases and J by 2 bases; unmatched bases: 8. This chain's CDR3 is CASSLDNSGGLNTGELFF. CDR3 DNA: TGTGCCAGCAGCTTGGATAATAGCGGGGGTCTTAACACCGGGGAGCTGTTTTTT.

This rearrangement joins TRBV4-3 to TRBJ1-2; D is undetermined. The CDR3 contains 15 residues. The germline CDR1 and CDR2 sequences are LGHNA and YSLEER. V was clipped by 3 bases and J by 2 bases, with 13 bases between them. The CDR3 DNA follows: TGCGCCAGCAGCCAGTCTTCCCTGGGCAACTATGGCTACACCTTC. It is translated as CASSQSSLGNYGYTF.

The V and J genes are TRBV19 and TRBJ1-5; D unresolved. Trimming removed 7 bases at V and 0 bases at J, with 10 bases between. CDR1 is LNHDA, CDR2 SQIVND, per germline (reference sequence). The CDR3 sequence is 14 residues long. The DNA for the CDR3 is TGTGCCAGTATACCCCCAGATAGCAATCAGCCCCAGCATTTT. Translation gives CASIPPDSNQPQHF.

The J gene is TRBJ1-1, the V gene TRBV19, with D perhaps TRBD1 (6 bases). V was trimmed by 3 bases and J by 6 bases, leaving 14 bases between them. The CDR3 extends over 14 amino acids. Germline V gene sequence: CDR1 LNHDA, CDR2 SQIVND (reference sequence). CDR3 sequence: CASSMGGLGAEAFF. CDR3 sequence (DNA): TGTGCCAGTAGTATGGGGGGGCTAGGCGCTGAAGCTTTCTTT.

The rearrangement joins TRBV28 to TRBJ1-6; 8 positions match TRBD1. The germline CDR1 and CDR2 sequences are MDHEN and SYDVKM. V was clipped by 5 bases and J by 1 base; unmatched bases: 13. This CDR3 region has 19 residues. CDR3 protein: CASSPPQGALGSYNSPLHF. The CDR3, as DNA: TGTGCCAGCAGTCCCCCCCAGGGGGCGTTAGGGTCCTATAATTCACCCCTCCACTTT.

The rearrangement links TRBV2 to TRBJ1-1, with TRBD1 as a possible D gene (5 bases). The CDR3 is 17 residues long. Deletions cut 2 bases from V and 6 bases from J, with 22 bases between. The germline gives CDR1 SNHLY, CDR2 FYNNEI. The CDR3 region is CASSESPLQGVGSEAFF. The CDR3 DNA sequence: TGTGCCAGCAGTGAATCCCCACTCCAGGGCGTAGGGTCTGAAGCTTTCTTT.

The genes are TRBV30 and TRBJ1-2; weak D call: TRBD1 (5 bases). This CDR3 comprises 17 residues. Germline V CDR1 and CDR2: GTSNPN, SVGIG (reference sequence). Trimming pared 0 bases from V and 3 bases from J, leaving 20 bases between. CDR3 in DNA: TGTGCCTGGAGTGTACGGACCTCAGGCTGGGGCGACTATGGCTACACCTTC. Translated, it gives CAWSVRTSGWGDYGYTF. Variable domain in full (rest from reference TRBV30 and TRBJ1-2): SQTIHQWPATLVQPVGSPLSLECTVEGTSNPNLYWYRQAAGRGLQLLFYSVGIGQISSEVPQNLSASRPQDRQFILSSKKLLLSDSGFYLCAWSVRTSGWGDYGYTFGSGTRLTVV.